This T cell receptor (beta chain) originates from a study of T cell responses to AZD1222 COVID-19 vaccine. General study results and limits: Clonal diversity was possibly underestimated, and white British individuals and females predominated among donors. The study sampled repertoires only after the peak T cell response. There were vaccine-associated CD4 TCRs across spike, dominant at 160-218 and 743-854.

Samples with a second dose at about 4 or about 12 weeks were pooled together. As regards this clone: The antigen remains unidentified.

Profiling relied on immunoSEQ multiplex PCR, and the TCRdb table lists in-frame clones only, not all of them. This table holds 250,000 to 300,000 clones, almost 95% found once. The sequence came from an adult who received the AZD1222 COVID-19 vaccine. The sequencing used peripheral blood, collected 28 days after the second AZD1222 dose.

CDR3 region: CASSLELAGPGGELFF. CDR3 in DNA: TGTGCCAGCAGCTTAGAACTAGCGGGACCGGGCGGGGAGCTGTTTTTT. The chain links TRBV7-6 to TRBJ2-2, with 10 bases lining up with TRBD2. Germline trimming cut 1 base from V and 7 bases from J; bases unmatched to any gene: 6. Germline assignment: CDR1 SGHVS and CDR2 FNYEAQ. The CDR3 extends over 16 amino acids.